These 20 T cell receptor beta chains share one sample of origin, sequenced in a study of blood T cell repertoires in COVID-19. TCRdb's table, derived via immunoSEQ multiplex PCR, lists solely in-frame clones and lacks some. The table lists more than 20,000 clones, roughly 90% of them singletons, with roughly 7.6% in the top ten. Material: peripheral blood. Every receptor here comes from a human donor in a cohort sampled during active COVID-19.

V is TRBV4-1 and J is TRBJ2-7; D perhaps matches TRBD2 (6 bases). The CDR3 is 15 residues long. V shed 7 bases and J shed 4 bases, with 20 bases lying between them. The germline CDR1 and CDR2 sequences are MGHRA and YSYEKL. The CDR3 region is CASTASPAGGYEQYF. CDR3 DNA sequence: TGCGCCAGCACCGCTAGCCCAGCGGGCGGATACGAGCAGTACTTC.

The chain recombines TRBV27 with TRBJ2-7, with a tentative D call TRBD2 (5 bases). V lost 2 bases to trimming and J lost 6 bases, with 8 bases between them. This CDR3 comprises 12 residues. The V gene's germline CDR1 is MNHEY and CDR2 SMNVEV (reference sequence). The CDR3 sequence is CASSLRGGEQYF. In DNA form, the CDR3 reads TGTGCCAGCAGTTTACGAGGAGGCGAGCAGTACTTC.

The rearrangement uses TRBV5-1 and TRBJ2-1; TRBD2 matches at 12 bases. The length of the CDR3 is 16 residues. CDR1 is SGHRS and CDR2 is YFSETQ in the germline V gene. V lost 4 bases to trimming and J lost 8 bases; unmatched junction nucleotides: 10. The chain's CDR3 is CASSEILAGGTHEQFF. CDR3 sequence (DNA): TGCGCCAGCAGCGAAATTCTAGCGGGAGGGACCCATGAGCAGTTCTTC.

This chain links TRBV6-2 or TRBV6-3 with TRBJ2-1, with no clear D. Germline CDR1 reads MNHEY; CDR2 reads SVGEGT. The CDR3 loop spans 16 amino acids. Trimming removed 2 bases from V and 5 bases from J, with 16 bases in between. CDR3 protein: CASSYLAEPPHNEQFF. The CDR3 DNA reads as TGTGCCAGCAGTTACCTCGCGGAGCCCCCCCACAATGAGCAGTTCTTC.

CDR3 amino acids: CASSLGTGGKGPQHF. The CDR3 nucleotides are TGTGCCAGCAGCTTGGGGACGGGGGGGAAGGGACCCCAGCATTTT. The chain joins TRBV11-2 to TRBJ1-5; D is perhaps TRBD1 (5 bases). The CDR3 is 15 residues long. Looked up from germline, CDR1 is SGHAT and CDR2 is FQNNGV. Trimming left V 3 bases short and J 10 bases short, with 19 bases between.

The rearrangement uses TRBV19 and TRBJ2-2; 9 positions match TRBD2. Per the germline V gene, CDR1 is LNHDA and CDR2 is SQIVND (reference sequence). This CDR3 is 15 amino acids long. V lost 4 bases to trimming and J lost 8 bases; unmatched junction nucleotides: 8. CDR3 in amino acids: CASSTRTSEFGELFF. CDR3 DNA: TGTGCCAGTAGTACCCGGACTAGCGAGTTTGGGGAGCTGTTTTTT.

The V and J genes are TRBV7-9 and TRBJ1-4, with 8 bases lining up with TRBD1. This CDR3 has 17 amino acids. V dropped 0 bases and J dropped 7; count of bases not matched to a gene: 10. Germline loops: CDR1 SEHNR, CDR2 FQNEAQ (reference sequence). In nucleotides, the CDR3 is TGTGCCAGCAGCTTAGCACAGGGGGGCGAGTCTAGTGAAAAACTGTTTTTT. It yields the protein CASSLAQGGESSEKLFF.

V and J are TRBV7-2 and TRBJ2-2; TRBD1 might be the D (5 bases). This CDR3 contains 14 residues. CDR1 and CDR2 (germline): SGHTA, FQGNSA. Trimming shortened V by 3 bases and J by 4 bases, and 9 bases separated the two germline ends. CDR3 nucleotides: TGTGCCAGCAGCTTTACAGGTTTCACCGGGGAGCTGTTTTTT. As protein: CASSFTGFTGELFF.

V gene TRBV5-1 combines with J gene TRBJ2-3; 10 bases map to TRBD2. Germline V gene sequence: CDR1 SGHRS, CDR2 YFSETQ. CDR3 length equals 16 residues. V shed 6 bases and J 8 bases; nucleotides not matched to a gene: 15. The CDR3 reads CASTMGGTSVQGTQYF. CDR3 DNA sequence: TGCGCCAGCACCATGGGGGGGACTAGCGTCCAAGGTACGCAGTATTTT.

V gene TRBV6-1 combines with J gene TRBJ2-4; D is possibly TRBD2 (6 bases). The CDR3 is 16 residues long. Germline V gene sequence: CDR1 MNHNS, CDR2 SASEGT. V shed 2 bases and J shed 1 base, with 12 bases lying between them. The CDR3 coding sequence is TGTGCCAGCAGTGAAACACAGGCGGGGGCCAAAAACATTCAGTACTTC. It specifies CASSETQAGAKNIQYF.

The V and J genes are TRBV18 and TRBJ2-1; 7 nucleotides match TRBD2. V lost 3 bases, J lost 10 bases, and 9 bases stayed unmatched. Germline CDR1 and CDR2: KGHSH and LQKENI. The CDR3 runs 14 residues. This chain's CDR3 is CASSPSGAGGEQFF. The CDR3 DNA sequence: TGTGCCAGCTCACCGAGCGGGGCCGGGGGGGAGCAGTTCTTC.

The chain couples TRBV14 to TRBJ1-2; 7 nucleotides align to TRBD1. Germline-derived CDR1 and CDR2 are SGHDN and FVKESK. CDR3 length equals 16 residues. V lost 1 base and J lost 0; bases outside the gene matches: 5. The CDR3 spells CASSQATGQTNYGYTF. In DNA form, the CDR3 reads TGTGCCAGCAGCCAAGCTACGGGACAGACTAACTATGGCTACACCTTC.

This clone occurred a few times. This sequence joins TRBV29-1 and TRBJ2-3, with 11 nucleotides matching TRBD2. Germline V gives CDR1 SQVTM, CDR2 ANQGSEA. Trimming took 4 bases from V and 9 from J; bases not matched to a gene: 15. The CDR3 is 16 amino acids. This chain's CDR3 is CSVVETGTSGLGTQYF. CDR3 bases: TGCAGCGTTGTCGAGACCGGGACTAGCGGCCTTGGGACGCAGTATTTT.

The chain joins TRBV3-1 (or the pseudogene TRBV3-2) to TRBJ1-1; TRBD1 matches 11 bases. This CDR3 has 14 amino acids. From germline, CDR1 is LGHDT and CDR2 YNNKEL (reference sequence). With V trimmed by 4 bases and J by 4 bases, 2 bases remained unmatched. CDR3 nucleotides: TGTGCCAGCAGCCCCGGGACAGGGGGCACTGAAGCTTTCTTT. Protein product: CASSPGTGGTEAFF.

The chain uses TRBV2 and TRBJ1-4; 11 bases match TRBD1. This CDR3 contains 16 residues. V dropped 6 bases and J dropped 1; count of bases not matched to a gene: 4. Germline V gene data show CDR1 as SNHLY and CDR2 as FYNNEI. The CDR3 protein is CASRRDRGKTNEKLFF. The CDR3 bases are TGTGCCAGCAGGAGGGACAGGGGGAAAACTAATGAAAAACTGTTTTTT.

The gene calls are TRBV14 and TRBJ2-2; 9 bases agree with TRBD1. Unmatched junction bases numbered 7, after V lost 3 bases and J lost 5 bases. Germline assignment: CDR1 SGHDN and CDR2 FVKESK. The CDR3 consists of 16 residues. The CDR3 DNA follows: TGTGCCAGCAGCCACTGGGACAGGGAGATTACCGGGGAGCTGTTTTTT. This encodes CASSHWDREITGELFF. The entire variable domain, with the rest obtained from reference TRBV14 and TRBJ2-2, is as follows: EAGVTQFPSHSVIEKGQTVTLRCDPISGHDNLYWYRRVMGKEIKFLLHFVKESKQDESGMPNNRFLAERTGGTYSTLKVQPAELEDSGVYFCASSHWDREITGELFFGEGSRLTVL.

J is TRBJ2-2 and V is TRBV10-1, with TRBD1 as a possible D gene (5 bases). V was cut by 0 bases and J by 0 bases, with 8 bases left in between. Germline V gene sequence: CDR1 WNHNN, CDR2 SYGVQD (reference sequence). The CDR3 is 16 amino acids. Here the CDR3 DNA reads TGCGCCAGCAGTGAGTCAACAGGCGCGAACACCGGGGAGCTGTTTTTT. Translated: CASSESTGANTGELFF.

The rearrangement links TRBV7-2 to TRBJ1-3; 8 bases are a match to TRBD1. Trimming cost V 5 bases and J 0 bases; bases outside gene matches: 3. Germline CDR1 SGHTA, CDR2 FQGNSA. The CDR3 is made up of 15 amino acids. The CDR3 DNA follows: TGTGCCAGCAGCCCAGGGACAGGCTCTGGAAACACCATATATTTT. Translating it yields CASSPGTGSGNTIYF.

The rearrangement uses TRBV19 and TRBJ2-2; D is ambiguous. The CDR3 contains 14 residues. Trimming shortened V by 5 bases and J by 1 base, and 8 bases separated the two germline ends. Germline V gene sequence: CDR1 LNHDA, CDR2 SQIVND (reference sequence). The CDR3 bases are TGTGCCAGTAGTGCCAGACAGAACACCGGGGAGCTGTTTTTT. It encodes CASSARQNTGELFF.

The chain employs TRBV10-1 and TRBJ2-3; TRBD1 matches at 8 bases. V lost 2 bases, J lost 0 bases, and 7 bases stayed unmatched. Germline CDR1 reads WNHNN; CDR2 reads SYGVQD (reference sequence). The length of the CDR3 is 17 residues. The CDR3 DNA sequence: TGCGCCAGCAGTGAGGGGGCAGGGGGCCCTAGCACAGATACGCAGTATTTT. The encoded protein is CASSEGAGGPSTDTQYF.